The sample holds a few counts of the clone carrying this TCR beta chain. The entry originates in a study of T cell repertoires in aging, cancer and after chemotherapy. The template was genomic DNA from peripheral blood, not RNA. CDR1 and CDR2 (germline): SEHNR, FQNEAQ (reference sequence). The CDR3 length is 16 residues. Unmatched junction bases numbered 8, after V lost 5 bases and J lost 1 base. A mixed TRB-A/B primer pool amplified rearranged TRB by multiplex touch-down PCR. TCRdb reanalysed the multiplex PCR reads using MiXCR and keeps one entry per CDR3 protein. This repertoire shows 1,500 to 2,000 distinct CDR3 sequences, 21% found once; its top ten account for less than 50%.

The rearrangement links TRBV7-9 to TRBJ1-1, with 9 bases matching TRBD1. The sample taken for sequencing was blood. This TCR was recovered from a human donor with a solid tumor. The CDR3, as DNA: TGTGCCAGCAGCCCTCACCGGGACAGGGCGAACACTGAAGCTTTCTTT. It is translated as CASSPHRDRANTEAFF.